Reported below is one T cell receptor (beta chain). Its antigen remains unidentified. TCRdb ran MiXCR on the RT-PCR reads and lists one entry per CDR3 protein. Here the sample spans roughly 520,000 distinct CDR3 sequences, over 25% being singletons. The sample originates from a study of response to subunit inactivated influenza vaccine. The study's findings and limits: The authors suggested that every seasonal influenza vaccination recruits few new T cells.

Trimming pared 6 bases from V and 7 bases from J, leaving 19 bases between. This CDR3 is built from 14 residues. Germline lookup yields CDR1 DFQATT and CDR2 SNEGSKA (reference sequence). Here the sequenced sample was CD4+ T cells sorted from PBMCs, taken roughly 5 days after vaccination. The receptor's source is a man aged 45-65 years who received an inactivated influenza vaccine. This chain uses TRBV20-1 with TRBJ2-1, with D maybe TRBD2 (7 bases). This CDR3 reads CSAPRGGARNEQFF. DNA for the CDR3: TGCAGTGCCCCGAGGGGGGGGGCGAGGAATGAGCAGTTCTTC.